This T cell receptor beta chain was retrieved from a study of CD8+CD57+ T cells in acquired aplastic anemia. Study findings and constraints: Sharing between patients and controls was observed for 25 to 30 CD8+ CDR3 sequences.

This clonotype has ten or more counts. Its antigen is not identified. The template for TCR beta VDJ and CDR3 sequence profiling was genomic DNA. Via MiXCR, TCRdb re-called the reads, giving one row per CDR3 protein. The data hold about 200,000 distinct CDR3 sequences, with 30% to 40% observed a single time. The receptor's source is a human donor in good health, serving as a control. The material sequenced was sorted CD4+, CD8+, or CD8+CD57+ T cells (not recorded which) from PBMCs.

The CDR3 nucleotides are TGTGCCAGCAGCTTAGGTTTCCCAGCCTACGAGCAGTACTTC. It encodes CASSLGFPAYEQYF. V gene TRBV7-9 combines with J gene TRBJ2-7; no clear D gene. Germline V gene lookup returns CDR1 SEHNR and CDR2 FQNEAQ (reference sequence). The CDR3 runs 14 residues. Trimming pared 1 base from V and 2 bases from J, leaving 9 bases between. Using reference TRBV7-9 and TRBJ2-7 for the parts outside the CDR3, the full variable domain is DTGVSQNPRHKITKRGQNVTFRCDPISEHNRLYWYRQTLGQGPEFLTYFQNEAQLEKSRLLSDRFSAERPKGSFSTLEIQRTEQGDSAMYLCASSLGFPAYEQYFGPGTRLTVT.